This is a list of T cell receptor beta chains from one sample in a study of identical twins. Each CDR3 protein is one row after TCRdb ran MiXCR on the 5' RACE reads. This table has about 490,000 distinct CDR3 sequences, about 15% appearing once. The sample was also reused in another study, on yellow fever vaccine responses in identical twins.

The sample taken for sequencing was CD4+ T cells sorted from blood. These receptors came from a woman between 18 and 29 years old in good health. CDR3s include the opening cysteine and the closing phenylalanine or tryptophan. Fields, in order: clone size, V gene, J gene, D gene, CDR3 DNA, CDR3 protein. D genes are given only for firm matches. A clone size is listed for some rows: how often the clone was seen (once, few, many), or a class if it is expanded.

.	TRBV6-1	TRBJ2-1	TRBD2	TGTGCCAGCAGCCGAACAGCGGGGGAGGCCGTCGATGAGCAGTTCTTC	CASSRTAGEAVDEQFF
once	TRBV11-2	TRBJ2-7	TRBD1	TGTGCCAGCAGCCTACGGACAGGGGAGGGCGAGCAGTACTTC	CASSLRTGEGEQYF
few	TRBV20-1	TRBJ2-1	TRBD1	TGCAGTGCTCGGACAGGGAATGACTACAATGAGCAGTTCTTC	CSARTGNDYNEQFF
few	TRBV10-3	TRBJ2-5	TRBD1	TGTGCCATCAGTGGACAGGGTTGGACCCAGTACTTC	CAISGQGWTQYF
.	TRBV5-1	TRBJ2-5	.	TGCGCCGGCAGCTTGGCCTCTGAGACCCAGTACTTC	CAGSLASETQYF
.	TRBV10-3	TRBJ2-3	.	TGTGCCATCAGCCGGGGCACAGATACGCAGTATTTT	CAISRGTDTQYF
many	TRBV29-1	TRBJ2-2	TRBD1	TGCAGCGCTCCGGGACAGGCCTCCGGGGAGCTGTTTTTT	CSAPGQASGELFF
.	TRBV7-9	TRBJ2-5	TRBD1	TGCGCCAGCAGCCCCCTACTGGAGACCTCAGGGGGCCAGTACTTC	CASSPLLETSGGQYF
.	TRBV12-3/TRBV12-4	TRBJ1-1	.	TGTGCCAGCCGGGCGGAACAGGAAAGCCCTGAAGCTTTCTTT	CASRAEQESPEAFF
.	TRBV5-8	TRBJ2-1	TRBD2	TGTGCCAGCAGCTGGGGCGAGGCGGGGGGGCCTCGAGGTGAGCAGTTCTTC	CASSWGEAGGPRGEQFF
.	TRBV12-3/TRBV12-4	TRBJ1-1	.	TGTGCCAGCAGTTCGCGGGGCGCCGACACTGAAGCTTTCTTT	CASSSRGADTEAFF